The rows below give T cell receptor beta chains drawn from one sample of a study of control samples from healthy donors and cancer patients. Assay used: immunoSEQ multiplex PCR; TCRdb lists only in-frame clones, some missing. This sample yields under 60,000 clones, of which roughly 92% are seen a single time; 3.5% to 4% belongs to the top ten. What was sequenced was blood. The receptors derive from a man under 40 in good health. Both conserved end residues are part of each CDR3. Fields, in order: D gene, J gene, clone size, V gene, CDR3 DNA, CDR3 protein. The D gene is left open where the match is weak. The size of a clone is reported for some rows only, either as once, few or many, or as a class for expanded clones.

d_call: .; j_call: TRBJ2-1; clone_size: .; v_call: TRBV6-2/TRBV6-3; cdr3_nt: TGTGCCAGCAGTATAGGGACCTCCTTGAGCTCCTACAATGAGCAGTTCTTC; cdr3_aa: CASSIGTSLSSYNEQFF
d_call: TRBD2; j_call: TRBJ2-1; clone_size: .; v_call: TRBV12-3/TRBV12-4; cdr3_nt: TGTGCCAGCAGACTAGCGGGGGGCGGGGAGCAGTTCTTC; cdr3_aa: CASRLAGGGEQFF
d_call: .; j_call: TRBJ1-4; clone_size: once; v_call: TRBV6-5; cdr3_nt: TGTGCCAGCAGTTACTCAGGGCAGGGAGGTGAAAAACTGTTTTTT; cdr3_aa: CASSYSGQGGEKLFF
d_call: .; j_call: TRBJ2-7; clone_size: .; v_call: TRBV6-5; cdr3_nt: TGTGCCAGCAGTTACGGGGACGAGCAGTACTTC; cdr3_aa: CASSYGDEQYF
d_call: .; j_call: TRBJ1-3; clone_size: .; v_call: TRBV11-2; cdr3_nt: TGTGCCAGCAGCCCCTCAGGGTCCGGAAACACCATATATTTT; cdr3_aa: CASSPSGSGNTIYF
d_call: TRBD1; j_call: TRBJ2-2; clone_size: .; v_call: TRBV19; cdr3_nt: TGTGCCAGTAGCCTGGACAGGTCGTGGACCGGGGAGCTGTTTTTT; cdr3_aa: CASSLDRSWTGELFF
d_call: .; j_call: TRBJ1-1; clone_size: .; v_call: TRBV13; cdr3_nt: TGTGCCAGCAGCTTAGCTGAGGGAACGAACACTGAAGCTTTCTTT; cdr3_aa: CASSLAEGTNTEAFF
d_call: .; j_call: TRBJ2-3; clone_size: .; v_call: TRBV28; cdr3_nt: TGTGCCAGCAGTTTATGGCGGGAAAAAACAGATACGCAGTATTTT; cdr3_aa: CASSLWREKTDTQYF
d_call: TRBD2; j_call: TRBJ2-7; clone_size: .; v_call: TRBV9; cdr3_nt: TGTGCCAGCAGCGTAGTTGCGGGGGGGGACGAGCAGTACTTC; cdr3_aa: CASSVVAGGDEQYF
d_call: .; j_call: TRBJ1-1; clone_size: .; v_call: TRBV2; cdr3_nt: TGTGCCAGCAGTGCAGAACCGGGAGAAGCTTTCTTT; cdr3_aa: CASSAEPGEAFF
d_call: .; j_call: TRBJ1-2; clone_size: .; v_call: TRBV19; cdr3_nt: TGTGCCAGTAGTAACCGGGCAGGAGGCGACACCTTC; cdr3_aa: CASSNRAGGDTF
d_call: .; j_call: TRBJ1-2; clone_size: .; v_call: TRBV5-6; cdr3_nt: TGTGCCAGCAGCTTGGCCCAGTGGGCCAGAGTAGGCTACACCTTC; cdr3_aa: CASSLAQWARVGYTF
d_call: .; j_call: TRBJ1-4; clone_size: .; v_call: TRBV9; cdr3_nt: TGTGCCAGCAGCCGTGACAGAACTAATGAAAAACTGTTTTTT; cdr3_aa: CASSRDRTNEKLFF
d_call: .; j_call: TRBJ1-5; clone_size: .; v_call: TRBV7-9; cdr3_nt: TGTGCCAGCAGCCCCCCGGGCAATCAGCCCCAGCATTTT; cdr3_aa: CASSPPGNQPQHF
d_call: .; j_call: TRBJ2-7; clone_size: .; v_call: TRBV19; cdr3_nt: TGTGCCAGTAGTTCAAAGATGTACCCAACCTACGAGCAGTACTTC; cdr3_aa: CASSSKMYPTYEQYF
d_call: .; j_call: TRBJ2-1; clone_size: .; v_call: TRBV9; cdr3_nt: TGTGCCAGCAGCGTAGGCGGGGGCCCCTACAATGAGCAGTTCTTC; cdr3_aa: CASSVGGGPYNEQFF
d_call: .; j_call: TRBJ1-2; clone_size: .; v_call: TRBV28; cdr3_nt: TGTGCCAGCAGTGGGGCGGGACGGAGCTTCGGGTATGGCTACACCTTC; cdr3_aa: CASSGAGRSFGYGYTF
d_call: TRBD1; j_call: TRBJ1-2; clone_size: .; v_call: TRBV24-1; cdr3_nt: TGTGCCACCGCAGGGGGCGATGGGGGTTACTATGGCTACACCTTC; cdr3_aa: CATAGGDGGYYGYTF
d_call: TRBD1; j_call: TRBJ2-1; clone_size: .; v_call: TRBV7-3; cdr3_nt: TGTGCCAGCAGCTCTCACCGGGACAGGGTCTACAATGAGCAGTTCTTC; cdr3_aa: CASSSHRDRVYNEQFF
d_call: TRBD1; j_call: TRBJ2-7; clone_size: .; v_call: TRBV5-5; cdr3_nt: TGTGCCAGCAGCCAGGGGACAGGGGGCCGTGAGCAGTACTTC; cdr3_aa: CASSQGTGGREQYF
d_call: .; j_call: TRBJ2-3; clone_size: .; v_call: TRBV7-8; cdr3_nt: TGTGCCAGCAGCGTGGCGACAGCTAGAGATACGCAGTATTTT; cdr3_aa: CASSVATARDTQYF
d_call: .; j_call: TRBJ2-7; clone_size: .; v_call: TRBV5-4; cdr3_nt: TGTGCCAGCAGCACCAGGGGTTCCGAGCAGTACTTC; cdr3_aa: CASSTRGSEQYF
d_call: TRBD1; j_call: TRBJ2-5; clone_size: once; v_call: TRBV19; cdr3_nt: TGTGCCAGTAGTCCGGGGACAGGGGGCACGGAGACCCAGTACTTC; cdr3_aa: CASSPGTGGTETQYF
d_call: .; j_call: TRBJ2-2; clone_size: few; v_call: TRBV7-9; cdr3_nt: TGTGCCAGCAGCCGCGAAGGGGGTGCCGGGGAGCTGTTTTTT; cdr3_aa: CASSREGGAGELFF
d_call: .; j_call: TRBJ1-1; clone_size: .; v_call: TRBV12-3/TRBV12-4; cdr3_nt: TGTGCCAGCAGTTTGGCAGGGAACACTGAAGCTTTCTTT; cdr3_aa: CASSLAGNTEAFF
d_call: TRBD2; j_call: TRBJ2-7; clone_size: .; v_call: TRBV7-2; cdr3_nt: TGTGCCAGCGCCGTCCGAGGGCTAGCGGGCTACGAGCAGTACTTC; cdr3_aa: CASAVRGLAGYEQYF
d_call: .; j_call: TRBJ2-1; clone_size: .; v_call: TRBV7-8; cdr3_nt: TGTGCCAGTAGGACTGGACAGAACAATGAGCAGTTCTTC; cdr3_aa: CASRTGQNNEQFF
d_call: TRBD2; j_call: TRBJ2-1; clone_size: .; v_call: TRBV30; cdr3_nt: TGTGCCTGGAGTGTAGGCGGGAGGGCTTACAATGAGCAGTTCTTC; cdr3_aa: CAWSVGGRAYNEQFF
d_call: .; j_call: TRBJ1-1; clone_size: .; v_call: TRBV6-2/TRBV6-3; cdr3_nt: TGTGCCAGCAGTTACGGACAACGGGCTGAAGCTTTCTTT; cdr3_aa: CASSYGQRAEAFF
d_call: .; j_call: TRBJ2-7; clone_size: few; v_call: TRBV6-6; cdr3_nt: TGTGCCGTCTCACAGGGTTCCTACGAGCAGTACTTC; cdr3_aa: CAVSQGSYEQYF
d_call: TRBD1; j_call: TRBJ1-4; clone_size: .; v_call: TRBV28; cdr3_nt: TGTGCCAGCTTCCCTGACAGGGGAGAGTCTAATGAAAAACTGTTTTTT; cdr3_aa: CASFPDRGESNEKLFF
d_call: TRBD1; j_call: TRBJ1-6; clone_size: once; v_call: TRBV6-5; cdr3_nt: TGTGCCAGCAGTTCCATCCGACAGGGGGATTCACCCCTCCACTTT; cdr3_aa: CASSSIRQGDSPLHF
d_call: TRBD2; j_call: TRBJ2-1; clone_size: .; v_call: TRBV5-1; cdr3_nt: TGCGCCAGCAGCCCCCCGGGAGCGGGAGGGCTCCAGTTCTTC; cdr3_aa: CASSPPGAGGLQFF
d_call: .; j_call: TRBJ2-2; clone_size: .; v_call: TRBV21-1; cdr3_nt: TGTGCCAGCAGCAAAACGGTCAGAAACACCGGGGAGCTGTTTTTT; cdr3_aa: CASSKTVRNTGELFF
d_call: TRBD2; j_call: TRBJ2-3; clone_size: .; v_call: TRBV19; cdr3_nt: TGTGCCAGTAGTTGGCGGGGGGGCCCAGATACGCAGTATTTT; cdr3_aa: CASSWRGGPDTQYF
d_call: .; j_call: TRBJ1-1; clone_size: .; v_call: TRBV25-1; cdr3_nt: TGTGCCAGCAGTGAAACGTCCATCGGCGGGACTGAAGCTTTCTTT; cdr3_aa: CASSETSIGGTEAFF
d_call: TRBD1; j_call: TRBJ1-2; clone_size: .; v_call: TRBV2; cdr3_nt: TGTGCCAGCAGGCCTACAATATACAGGGGGATAGGTGGCTACACCTTC; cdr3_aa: CASRPTIYRGIGGYTF
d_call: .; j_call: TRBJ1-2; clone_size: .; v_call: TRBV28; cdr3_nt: TGTGCCAGCAGTTTTCAGGACACTGACAACTATGGCTACACCTTC; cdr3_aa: CASSFQDTDNYGYTF
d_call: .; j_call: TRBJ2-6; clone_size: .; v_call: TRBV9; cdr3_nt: TGTGCCAGCAGCCCCCTCAGCCGCTCTGGGGCCAACGTCCTGACTTTC; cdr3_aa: CASSPLSRSGANVLTF
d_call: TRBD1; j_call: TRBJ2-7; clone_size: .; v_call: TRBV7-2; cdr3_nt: TGTGCCAGCAGCAAGGGACAGGGGGTGGGAGAGCAGTACTTC; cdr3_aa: CASSKGQGVGEQYF
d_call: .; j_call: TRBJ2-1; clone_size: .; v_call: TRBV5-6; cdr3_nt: TGTGCCAGCAGCTTGGGCGGGATCCTCAATGAGCAGTTCTTC; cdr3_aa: CASSLGGILNEQFF
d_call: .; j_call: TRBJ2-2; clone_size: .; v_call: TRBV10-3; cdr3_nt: TGTGCCATCAGTGGAGTAACGGGCACCGGGGAGCTGTTTTTT; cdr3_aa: CAISGVTGTGELFF
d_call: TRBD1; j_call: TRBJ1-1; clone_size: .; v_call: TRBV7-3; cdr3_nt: TGTGCCAGCAGCTTGACAGGGGGCGGCACTGAAGCTTTCTTT; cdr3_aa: CASSLTGGGTEAFF
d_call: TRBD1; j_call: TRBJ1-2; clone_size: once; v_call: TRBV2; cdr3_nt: TGTGCCAGCAGAGCCGGGACAGGATTCTATGGCTACACCTTC; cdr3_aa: CASRAGTGFYGYTF
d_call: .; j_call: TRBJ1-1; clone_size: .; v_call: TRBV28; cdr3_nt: TGTGCCAGCAGTTTATTTCAGGGATATACTGAAGCTTTCTTT; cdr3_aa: CASSLFQGYTEAFF
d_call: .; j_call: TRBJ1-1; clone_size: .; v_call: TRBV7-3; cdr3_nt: TGTGCCAGCAGCTTATCATCCGAGAACACTGAAGCTTTCTTT; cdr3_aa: CASSLSSENTEAFF